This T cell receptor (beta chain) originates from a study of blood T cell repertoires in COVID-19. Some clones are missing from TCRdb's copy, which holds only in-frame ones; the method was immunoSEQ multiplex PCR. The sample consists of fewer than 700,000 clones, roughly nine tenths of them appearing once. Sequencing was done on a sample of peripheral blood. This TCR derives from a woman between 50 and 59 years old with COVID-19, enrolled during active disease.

CDR3: CASSAPGQGAGGYTF. Here the CDR3 DNA reads TGTGCCAGCAGTGCCCCGGGACAGGGGGCAGGGGGCTACACCTTC. The chain uses TRBV27 and TRBJ1-2, with 12 bases fitting TRBD1. Germline trimming cut 5 bases from V and 8 bases from J; bases unmatched to any gene: 9. Germline V gene data show CDR1 as MNHEY and CDR2 as SMNVEV (reference sequence). The CDR3 runs to 15 residues.